This T cell receptor beta chain was sequenced for a study of PD-1 blockade in classical Hodgkin lymphoma. Study-wide results and caveats: Reports indicated that newly diagnosed patients had lower baseline TCR diversity than healthy donors did. Although disease activity or prior therapy may be involved, causes of the repertoire differences remain undefined.

TCRdb's table, derived via immunoSEQ multiplex PCR, lists solely in-frame clones and lacks some. Among under 20,000 clones listed, roughly 87% were seen once. V gave up 2 bases and J gave up 4 bases, with 15 bases separating them. The V gene's germline CDR1 is SGHTA and CDR2 FQGTGA. This CDR3 is built from 15 residues. Stated time point: newly diagnosed, previously untreated cHL patient sample. Serving as comparison were PBMCs from newly diagnosed, untreated classical Hodgkin lymphoma, which were sequenced alongside the relapsed/refractory trial patients. About this clone itself: The antigen is not known.

This clonotype was sampled from a human donor with classical Hodgkin lymphoma. This sequence joins TRBV7-3 and TRBJ2-7; D could derive from TRBD1 or TRBD2 (6 bases each). The specimen sequenced was peripheral blood mononuclear cells (PBMCs). The CDR3 DNA is TGTGCCAGCAGCTTACGAGGGGGGCAGCAATACGAGCAGTACTTC. It translates to CASSLRGGQQYEQYF.